One sample yielded the 32 T cell receptor beta chains listed below, sequenced in a study of blood T cell repertoires in COVID-19. Some clones are missing from TCRdb's copy, which holds only in-frame ones; the method was immunoSEQ multiplex PCR. This table holds tens of thousands of clones, 90% found once. Specimen: peripheral blood. Receptor source: a human donor in a cohort sampled during active COVID-19.

The CDR3 is CASTGTSGLTDTQYF. The DNA of the CDR3 is TGTGCCAGCACCGGGACTAGCGGGCTGACAGATACGCAGTATTTT. The gene calls are TRBV9 and TRBJ2-3; TRBD2 matches 12 bases. Germline values: CDR1 SGDLS, CDR2 YYNGEE. The V segment lost 6 bases and the J segment 3 bases; nucleotides outside the gene matches: 5. CDR3 length: 15 amino acids.

This CDR3 reads CASSPPNQGVTNEKLFF. The CDR3 nucleotides are TGTGCCAGCTCACCACCGAATCAGGGGGTCACTAATGAAAAACTGTTTTTT. The rearrangement uses TRBV18 and TRBJ1-4, with 7 nucleotides matching TRBD1. The CDR3 covers 17 residues. V gave up 0 bases and J gave up 2 bases; unmatched junction bases: 6. CDR1 and CDR2 from the germline V gene are KGHSH and LQKENI.

The gene calls are TRBV5-1 and TRBJ2-4, with 8 bases fitting TRBD2. This CDR3 contains 21 residues. The germline CDR1 and CDR2 sequences are SGHRS and YFSETQ. V trimming: 0 bases; J trimming: 0 bases; junction bases outside the gene matches: 17. Written as DNA, the CDR3 is TGCGCCAGCAGCTTGGCGAGTTATCGAACTGGACTAGCTCTAGCCAAAAACATTCAGTACTTC. Protein sequence: CASSLASYRTGLALAKNIQYF.

The rearrangement joins TRBV19 to TRBJ1-2; a possible D gene is TRBD1 (5 bases). Trimming removed 8 bases from V and 2 bases from J, with 15 bases in between. The CDR3 has 14 amino acids. Germline V gene lookup returns CDR1 LNHDA and CDR2 SQIVND (reference sequence). CDR3 DNA sequence: TGTGCCAGTCTTAGCCCAGGGCAAAACTATGGCTACACCTTC. This encodes CASLSPGQNYGYTF.

The CDR3 protein is CSATGDNNEQFF. The CDR3 bases are TGCAGCGCTACAGGGGATAACAATGAGCAGTTCTTC. The chain has TRBV29-1 and TRBJ2-1; 7 bases line up with TRBD1. V dropped 7 bases and J dropped 5; count of bases not matched to a gene: 5. This CDR3 has 12 residues. CDR1 SQVTM and CDR2 ANQGSEA come from the germline V gene.

The V gene is TRBV21-1, the J gene TRBJ2-7; the table assigns TRBD1, which was not confirmed against the DNA. TRBV21-1 is a documented pseudogene. The CDR3 is 17 residues long. CDR3 amino acids: CASSNSINRDPTYEQYF. The CDR3 DNA is TGTGCCAGCAGCAACTCCATTAACAGGGATCCAACCTACGAGCAGTACTTC.

The chain links TRBV7-3 to TRBJ2-7; 9 bases agree with TRBD1. CDR1 and CDR2 (germline): SGHTA, FQGTGA. The CDR3 is made up of 15 amino acids. With 6 bases clipped from V and 2 bases from J, the junction kept 8 bases outside the gene matches. The CDR3 DNA is TGTGCCAGCAGGAGGGACAGGGTAGTCGCCTACGAGCAGTACTTC. Translated, it gives CASRRDRVVAYEQYF.

The CDR3 DNA follows: TGTGCCATCAGTGAACAGGGTGCTAACTATGGCTACACCTTC. It is translated as CAISEQGANYGYTF. This sequence joins TRBV10-3 and TRBJ1-2; D perhaps matches TRBD1 (6 bases). Trimming pared 3 bases from V and 0 bases from J, leaving 8 bases between. This CDR3 comprises 14 residues. Germline V CDR1 and CDR2: ENHRY, SYGVKD.

This clone came up a few times. This chain links TRBV4-1 with TRBJ1-6, with 10 bases lining up with TRBD1. The J segment lost 7 bases and the V segment lost 0 bases, leaving 3 bases of the junction unmatched. The CDR3 spans 16 residues. The germline V gene encodes CDR1 MGHRA and CDR2 YSYEKL. This chain's CDR3 is CASSQEGQGRNSPLHF. CDR3 nucleotides: TGCGCCAGCAGCCAAGAGGGACAGGGGAGGAATTCACCCCTCCACTTT.

V is TRBV19 and J is TRBJ1-5, with a possible D match to TRBD1 (5 bases). V was shortened by 2 bases and J by 7 bases, with 12 bases between the two germline ends. CDR3 size: 14 residues. CDR1 is LNHDA, CDR2 SQIVND, per germline (reference sequence). CDR3 in amino acids: CASSIISKGQPQHF. The CDR3 DNA sequence: TGTGCCAGTAGTATAATTAGTAAGGGGCAGCCCCAGCATTTT.

The sample holds one count of this clone. The chain recombines TRBV4-1 with TRBJ2-1, with TRBD2 as a possible D gene (5 bases). Trimming took off 0 bases at V and 9 bases at J, with 18 bases between the two ends. There are 16 residues in the CDR3. From germline, CDR1 is MGHRA and CDR2 YSYEKL. The CDR3 here is CASSQDDVLAGGEQFF. The CDR3 DNA sequence: TGCGCCAGCAGCCAAGATGATGTACTGGCGGGCGGTGAGCAGTTCTTC.

This clone occurred once. This sequence joins TRBV15 and TRBJ2-7; a weak D match, TRBD1 (5 bases). Germline V gives CDR1 LNHNV, CDR2 YYDKDF (reference sequence). This CDR3 contains 16 residues. The V gene lost 3 bases and the J gene lost 2 bases, with 17 bases spanning the gap. The CDR3 sequence is CATSSTDRRVTYEQYF. The CDR3 DNA is TGTGCCACCAGCAGCACCGATCGCAGGGTCACCTACGAGCAGTACTTC.

J is TRBJ2-5 and V is TRBV2; 10 bases align to TRBD2. The CDR3 is 15 residues long. The junction had 12 bases not matched to a gene; V was cut back by 9 bases and J by 5 bases. Germline-derived CDR1 and CDR2 are SNHLY and FYNNEI. CDR3 DNA sequence: TGTGCCAGTCAGATCAGCGGGGGGGCGCGGGAGACCCAGTACTTC. Translated: CASQISGGARETQYF.

This clone has a handful of counts. The rearrangement links TRBV9 to TRBJ1-3; a weak D match, TRBD1 (5 bases). From germline, CDR1 is SGDLS and CDR2 YYNGEE. This CDR3 is 17 amino acids long. V shed 0 bases and J shed 4 bases, with 17 bases lying between them. For the CDR3, the DNA is TGTGCCAGCAGCGTAGCCACAGGTTGGGATTCCGGAAACACCATATATTTT. It translates to CASSVATGWDSGNTIYF.

The rearrangement uses TRBV5-8 and TRBJ2-7, with TRBD2 matching 11 bases. Germline lookup yields CDR1 SGHTS and CDR2 YDEGEE. With 2 bases clipped from V and 3 bases from J, the junction kept 7 bases outside the gene matches. The CDR3 is made up of 16 amino acids. The CDR3 nucleotides read TGTGCCAGCAGCTTTGTTACGGGACTAGCGGACTACGAGCAGTACTTC. Translated, it gives CASSFVTGLADYEQYF.

The chain combines TRBV11-3 with TRBJ2-2, with D tentatively TRBD2 (6 bases). The CDR3 sequence is 13 residues long. The germline gives CDR1 SGHNT, CDR2 YENEEA. Trimming stripped 4 bases from V and 7 bases from J, with 10 bases between. The CDR3 loop is CASSSVADGELFF. In DNA, the CDR3 is TGTGCCAGCAGCTCCGTAGCGGACGGGGAGCTGTTTTTT.

This clone was observed a few times. V usage is TRBV10-3 and J usage is TRBJ2-7, with 13 bases aligning to TRBD2. V lost 6 bases, J lost 6 bases, and 5 bases stayed unmatched. The CDR3 consists of 14 residues. Germline V lookup: CDR1 ENHRY, CDR2 SYGVKD. CDR3 DNA: TGTGCCATCAGGCCGGGACTAGCGGGGAGCGAGCAGTACTTC. This encodes CAIRPGLAGSEQYF.

This sequence joins TRBV7-2 and TRBJ2-6; 8 nucleotides agree with TRBD1. The V and J ends lost 3 bases and 2 bases, in that order; junction bases with no gene match: 0. The germline gives CDR1 SGHTA, CDR2 FQGNSA. The CDR3 covers 15 residues. In DNA form, the CDR3 reads TGTGCCAGCAGCTTGGACAGGGCTGGGGCCAACGTCCTGACTTTC. It is translated as CASSLDRAGANVLTF.

The gene calls are TRBV21-1 and TRBJ2-7; the table's D gene call, TRBD2, was not cross checked with the DNA. TRBV21-1 is listed as a pseudogene. This CDR3 spans 13 amino acids. The CDR3 DNA sequence: TGTGCCAGCAGCAAAGAGGACTGTTACGAGCAGTACTTC. Protein: CASSKEDCYEQYF.

This chain uses TRBV6-5 with TRBJ2-4; 7 positions match TRBD2. The junction had 10 bases not matched to a gene; V was cut back by 0 bases and J by 8 bases. The CDR3 extends over 16 amino acids. The germline gives CDR1 MNHEY, CDR2 SVGAGI. CDR3 sequence (DNA): TGTGCCAGCAGTTACTCGCCAGGCCGCGGGGGTGACATTCAGTACTTC. It yields the protein CASSYSPGRGGDIQYF.

The genes are TRBV28 and TRBJ1-5; D gene uncertain. V was shortened by 6 bases and J by 1 base, with 13 bases between the two germline ends. Per germline, CDR1 MDHEN and CDR2 SYDVKM. The CDR3 is 15 residues long. CDR3 sequence reads: CASRAYPLSNQPQHF. The CDR3 coding sequence is TGTGCCAGCAGGGCTTATCCCTTAAGCAATCAGCCCCAGCATTTT. Using reference TRBV28 and TRBJ1-5 for the parts outside the CDR3, the full variable domain is DVKVTQSSRYLVKRTGEKVFLECVQDMDHENMFWYRQDPGLGLRLIYFSYDVKMKEKGDIPEGYSVSREKKERFSLILESASTNQTSMYLCASRAYPLSNQPQHFGDGTRLSIL.

The chain links TRBV5-4 to TRBJ2-2; 7 bases map to TRBD1. This CDR3 region has 15 residues. Trimming removed 0 bases from V and 3 bases from J; junction bases left unmatched: 2. In germline, CDR1 is SGHNT, CDR2 YYREEE (reference sequence). The CDR3 DNA follows: TGTGCCAGCAGCTTGGGGGACAGATACACCGGGGAGCTGTTTTTT. This translates into CASSLGDRYTGELFF.

The chain recombines TRBV27 with TRBJ2-2; D is unclear. This CDR3 contains 15 residues. The V gene's germline CDR1 is MNHEY and CDR2 SMNVEV (reference sequence). Trimming took off 2 bases at V and 0 bases at J, with 7 bases between the two ends. As DNA, the CDR3 is TGTGCCAGCAGTTTAATTCAGGCGAACACCGGGGAGCTGTTTTTT. Protein product: CASSLIQANTGELFF.

The chain joins TRBV9 to TRBJ1-2, with D perhaps TRBD1 (5 bases). There are 14 residues in the CDR3. Per the germline V gene, CDR1 is SGDLS and CDR2 is YYNGEE. V was cut by 4 bases and J by 4 bases, with 14 bases left in between. The CDR3 protein is CASSPSGYTYGYTF. CDR3 nucleotides: TGTGCCAGCAGCCCCTCAGGGTATACCTATGGCTACACCTTC. The full variable domain, its missing parts supplied by reference TRBV9 and TRBJ1-2, is DSGVTQTPKHLITATGQRVTLRCSPRSGDLSVYWYQQSLDQGLQFLIQYYNGEERAKGNILERFSAQQFPDLHSELNLSSLELGDSALYFCASSPSGYTYGYTFGSGTRLTVV.

The chain carries TRBV28 and TRBJ2-3, with D possibly matching TRBD1 (5 bases). V was clipped by 1 base and J by 2 bases, with 16 bases between them. CDR1 is MDHEN and CDR2 is SYDVKM in the germline V gene. The CDR3 loop spans 17 amino acids. The DNA for the CDR3 is TGTGCCAGCAGTTTATCATTATCCCAGGGATTCACAGATACGCAGTATTTT. Translating gives CASSLSLSQGFTDTQYF.

The rearrangement links TRBV11-3 to TRBJ2-3; 8 bases line up with TRBD2. Germline V gene data show CDR1 as SGHNT and CDR2 as YENEEA. The CDR3 consists of 17 residues. With V trimmed by 2 bases and J by 6 bases, 13 bases remained unmatched. DNA of the CDR3: TGTGCCAGCAGCTTAAGGCGAACGGGAGGGCCAGGGGATACGCAGTATTTT. It translates to CASSLRRTGGPGDTQYF.

This clone was recorded once. The chain joins TRBV4-1 to TRBJ1-1; no clear D. The CDR3 consists of 15 residues. Looked up from germline, CDR1 is MGHRA and CDR2 is YSYEKL. The V gene lost 1 base and the J gene lost 3 bases, with 12 bases spanning the gap. CDR3: CASSQGTTLYTEAFF. Written as DNA, the CDR3 is TGCGCCAGCAGCCAAGGAACAACATTGTACACTGAAGCTTTCTTT.

V usage is TRBV3-1 (or the pseudogene TRBV3-2) and J usage is TRBJ1-3; D remains unclear. Trimming shortened V by 1 base and J by 0 bases, and 7 bases separated the two germline ends. CDR3 size: 15 residues. Looked up from germline, CDR1 is LGHDT and CDR2 is YNNKEL (reference sequence). The CDR3 DNA is TGTGCCAGCAGCCAAGTTGTATCCTCTGGAAACACCATATATTTT. Amino acids: CASSQVVSSGNTIYF.

V gene TRBV5-4 combines with J gene TRBJ2-3; the D gene is possibly TRBD2 (5 bases). Germline V gene sequence: CDR1 SGHNT, CDR2 YYREEE (reference sequence). The V and J ends lost 0 bases and 4 bases respectively, with 9 bases between them. This CDR3 contains 14 residues. The CDR3 nucleotides read TGTGCCAGCAGCTTGGCTCTAGCAGCAGATACGCAGTATTTT. As protein: CASSLALAADTQYF.

The chain recombines TRBV7-9 with TRBJ2-7; possibly TRBD2 for D (6 bases). Germline V gene sequence: CDR1 SEHNR, CDR2 FQNEAQ (reference sequence). The germline V and J ends were trimmed by 2 bases and 0 bases, with 11 bases remaining between them. This CDR3 contains 15 residues. The CDR3 DNA reads TGTGCCAGCAGCTTACGGGAGCCTCTCTCCTACGAGCAGTACTTC. Translated: CASSLREPLSYEQYF.

The chain recombines TRBV30 with TRBJ1-2; D ambiguous. Germline V gene data show CDR1 as GTSNPN and CDR2 as SVGIG (reference sequence). The V end was cut by 3 bases, the J end by 2 bases, with 13 bases between. CDR3 length equals 14 residues. In DNA form, the CDR3 reads TGTGCCTGGAGATCCCCCGGGAGGAACTATGGCTACACCTTC. Translation: CAWRSPGRNYGYTF.

This clone was counted a single time. DNA for the CDR3: TGTGCCAGCAGTGACCCGGACAGGGGAACCTACGAGCAGTACTTC. Translated: CASSDPDRGTYEQYF. The chain employs TRBV2 and TRBJ2-5; TRBD1 matches 9 bases. The DNA end is more similar to TRBJ2-7, so the J call may be wrong. This CDR3 is 15 amino acids long. CDR1 SNHLY and CDR2 FYNNEI come from the germline V gene.